Sequencing of this T cell receptor (beta chain) was carried out in a study of Graves' ophthalmopathy and Graves' hyperthyroidism. Overall study results and limits: Ophthalmopathy progression was predicted with approximately 68% sensitivity and approximately 72% specificity.

There are many counts of this clonotype. Its antigen remains unidentified. Trimming cost V 3 bases and J 5 bases, with 13 bases left between them. The CDR3 runs to 14 residues. Germline CDR1 SNHLY, CDR2 FYNNEI. RNA transcripts served as template for amplifying TCR beta CDR3 sequences. In the first round, RT-PCR was carried out with HTBI primers, and a multiplex PCR formed the second round. TCRdb reprocessed the multiplex PCR reads via MiXCR and lists one record per CDR3 protein. The sample has more than 150,000 distinct CDR3 sequences; approximately 38% are singletons. The sample was peripheral blood. The rearrangement uses TRBV2 and TRBJ1-1; D possibly corresponds to TRBD1 (5 bases). The receptor's source is a middle-aged woman with Graves' ophthalmopathy. The CDR3 bases are TGTGCCAGCAGTGAGTCTCCGTGGGGGACTGAAGCTTTCTTT. As protein: CASSESPWGTEAFF.